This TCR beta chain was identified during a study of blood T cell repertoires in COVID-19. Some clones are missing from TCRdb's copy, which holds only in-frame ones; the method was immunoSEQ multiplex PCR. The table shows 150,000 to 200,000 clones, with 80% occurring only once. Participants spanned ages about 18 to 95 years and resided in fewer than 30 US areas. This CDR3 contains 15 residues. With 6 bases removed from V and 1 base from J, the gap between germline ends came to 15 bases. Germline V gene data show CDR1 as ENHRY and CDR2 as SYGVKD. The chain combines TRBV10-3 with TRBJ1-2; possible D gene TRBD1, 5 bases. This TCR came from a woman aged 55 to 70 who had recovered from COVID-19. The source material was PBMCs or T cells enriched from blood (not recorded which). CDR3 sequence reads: CAISTDSSLNYGYTF. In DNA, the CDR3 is TGTGCCATCAGCACAGACAGCAGCCTTAACTATGGCTACACCTTC.